Listed below are T cell receptor beta chains from one sample, sequenced in a study of T cells after posttransplantation cyclophosphamide. The table came from immunoSEQ multiplex PCR; TCRdb's copy has only in-frame clones and leaves some out. The sample holds tens of thousands of clones, and no clone turns up only once. Sequencing was performed on PBMCs. These TCRs come from a woman aged 60-70 years in good health, CMV-negative, and a related stem cell transplant donor. The CDR3 runs from the conserved cysteine through the conserved F or W. D genes are given only for firm matches. Clone sizes are given selectively: once, few, many, or a class where the clone is expanded.

>TRBV28|many|TRBD2|TRBJ2-1
CASSFILAGGRSYNEQFF
TGTGCCAGCAGTTTTATCCTAGCGGGAGGCAGGTCCTACAATGAGCAGTTCTTC
>TRBV4-3|many|TRBD1|TRBJ2-3
CASSRDRGPDTQYF
TGCGCCAGCAGCAGGGACAGGGGCCCAGATACGCAGTATTTT
>TRBV5-1|many|-|TRBJ2-1
CASSVNSNEQFF
TGCGCCAGCAGCGTAAACAGTAATGAGCAGTTCTTC
>TRBV2|many|-|TRBJ1-6
CASRGGRSSPLHF
TGTGCCAGCAGAGGAGGACGATCTTCACCCCTCCACTTT
>TRBV18|few|TRBD1|TRBJ1-5
CASSPQVTGSVSNQPQHF
TGTGCCAGCTCACCACAGGTGACAGGGAGCGTCAGCAATCAGCCCCAGCATTTT
>TRBV28|many|-|TRBJ2-2
CASSWGERELFF
TGTGCCAGCAGTTGGGGGGAAAGGGAGCTGTTTTTT
>TRBV19|many|TRBD1|TRBJ2-1
CASKTRQGNNEQFF
TGTGCCAGTAAAACGCGACAGGGTAATAATGAGCAGTTCTTC
>TRBV9|many|TRBD2|TRBJ2-2
CASSRGGWDGELFF
TGTGCCAGCTCAAGGGGAGGGTGGGACGGGGAGCTGTTTTTT
>TRBV10-3|many|TRBD2|TRBJ2-7
CAISGGAGGVADEQYF
TGTGCCATCAGTGGGGGAGCGGGAGGAGTGGCGGATGAGCAGTACTTC
>TRBV5-4|many|-|TRBJ2-1
CASSLDYEQFF
TGTGCCAGCAGCTTGGACTATGAGCAGTTCTTC
>TRBV2|many|TRBD1|TRBJ1-5
CASSRQGGNQPQHF
TGTGCCAGCAGTCGACAGGGGGGCAATCAGCCCCAGCATTTT
>TRBV19|medium-sized|TRBD2|TRBJ2-1
CASSQTSGTYNEQFF
TGTGCCAGTAGTCAGACTAGCGGGACCTACAATGAGCAGTTCTTC
>TRBV5-6|many|TRBD1|TRBJ1-2
CASSLPGTGLSGYTF
TGTGCCAGCAGCTTACCCGGGACAGGACTCTCCGGCTACACCTTC
>TRBV30|many|-|TRBJ1-6
CAWSAEGPYNSPLHF
TGTGCCTGGAGTGCGGAGGGACCCTATAATTCACCCCTCCACTTT
>TRBV7-3|many|TRBD2|TRBJ2-2
CASSQLAGVAGELFF
TGTGCCAGCAGCCAACTAGCGGGGGTAGCCGGGGAGCTGTTTTTT
>TRBV7-9|many|TRBD1|TRBJ1-1
CASSLGTGRTEAFF
TGTGCCAGCAGCTTGGGGACAGGGAGGACTGAAGCTTTCTTT
>TRBV10-3|few|-|TRBJ2-3
CATSFDCPTDTQYF
TGTGCCACCTCGTTTGACTGCCCCACAGATACGCAGTATTTT
>TRBV19|many|TRBD2|TRBJ2-1
CASRSGRLAWDEQFF
TGTGCCAGTCGTAGCGGGAGGTTGGCATGGGATGAGCAGTTCTTC
>TRBV4-2|many|-|TRBJ2-5
CASSQAFRAEQETQYF
TGTGCCAGCAGCCAAGCATTCCGAGCGGAGCAAGAGACCCAGTACTTC
>TRBV7-9|hyperexpanded|-|TRBJ1-5
CASSPTTAGSQPQHF
TGTGCCAGCAGCCCCACCACGGCAGGTTCACAGCCCCAGCATTTT
>TRBV7-2|many|-|TRBJ2-6
CASSSGGGRISGANVLTF
TGTGCCAGCAGCTCTGGGGGGGGGCGCATCTCTGGGGCCAACGTCCTGACTTTC
>TRBV7-9|many|TRBD1|TRBJ1-1
CASSSMDRGRVITEAFF
TGTGCCAGCAGCTCCATGGACAGGGGGCGAGTTATCACTGAAGCTTTCTTT
>TRBV7-8|-|-|TRBJ2-1
CASSLALRGGGDEQFF
TGTGCCAGCAGCTTAGCGCTCAGGGGAGGGGGGGATGAGCAGTTCTTC
>TRBV2|few|-|TRBJ2-1
CASSERASNNEQFF
TGTGCCAGCAGTGAGAGGGCAAGCAACAATGAGCAGTTCTTC
>TRBV7-9|few|TRBD1|TRBJ1-1
CASSLRGPNEAFF
TGTGCCAGCAGCTTGAGGGGGCCGAATGAAGCTTTCTTT
>TRBV6-6|many|-|TRBJ1-4
CASAQGQGYEKLFF
TGTGCCAGCGCTCAAGGGCAGGGGTATGAAAAACTGTTTTTT
>TRBV11-1|many|TRBD2|TRBJ2-7
CASSLGLAGGYYEQYF
TGTGCCAGCAGCTTAGGGCTAGCGGGAGGCTACTACGAGCAGTACTTC
>TRBV7-2|many|-|TRBJ2-6
CASSFGGGRTGANVLTF
TGTGCCAGCAGCTTTGGGGGGGGGCGCACTGGGGCCAACGTCCTGACTTTC
>TRBV15|many|-|TRBJ1-1
CATSRERRGTEAFF
TGTGCCACCAGCAGAGAAAGAAGGGGGACTGAAGCTTTCTTT
>TRBV6-5|many|-|TRBJ1-2
CASGGEGRGYTF
TGTGCCAGCGGAGGGGAGGGTCGGGGCTACACCTTC
>TRBV2|many|TRBD1|TRBJ1-1
CASRMDRTTLNTEAFF
TGTGCCAGCAGGATGGACAGGACGACATTGAACACTGAAGCTTTCTTT
>TRBV18|few|TRBD1|TRBJ1-2
CASSGQLYGYTF
TGTGCCAGCTCGGGACAGCTCTATGGCTACACCTTC
>TRBV19|many|-|TRBJ1-2
CASSTAGYNYGYTF
TGTGCCAGTAGTACCGCAGGGTATAACTATGGCTACACCTTC
>TRBV7-2|many|-|TRBJ2-3
CASSLGDQRRGDTQYF
TGTGCCAGCAGCTTAGGGGACCAGAGGAGGGGAGATACGCAGTATTTT
>TRBV11-2|few|-|TRBJ1-1
CASSFPRVNTEAFF
TGTGCCAGCAGCTTTCCCCGGGTGAACACTGAAGCTTTCTTT
>TRBV7-9|many|TRBD2|TRBJ2-1
CASSLEELAGEGPYNEQFF
TGTGCCAGCAGCTTAGAAGAGTTAGCGGGAGAGGGCCCCTACAATGAGCAGTTCTTC
>TRBV5-4|many|TRBD1|TRBJ2-5
CASSLQGFVETQYF
TGTGCCAGCAGCTTACAGGGGTTTGTAGAGACCCAGTACTTC
>TRBV19|many|-|TRBJ2-2
CASSIGGLYTGELFF
TGTGCCAGTAGTATAGGAGGCCTTTACACCGGGGAGCTGTTTTTT
>TRBV29-1|few|TRBD2|TRBJ2-1
CSGTSLAGGNNEQFF
TGCAGCGGCACCTCCTTAGCGGGGGGGAACAATGAGCAGTTCTTC
>TRBV27|many|-|TRBJ2-5
CASSFYYGAKETQYF
TGTGCCAGCAGTTTTTACTATGGGGCCAAAGAGACCCAGTACTTC
>TRBV7-3|-|-|TRBJ2-5
CASSQGNKETQYF
TGTGCCAGCAGCCAGGGAAACAAAGAGACCCAGTACTTC
>TRBV11-2|-|-|TRBJ2-3
CASSPGGFSPDTQYF
TGTGCCAGCAGCCCAGGAGGGTTTAGCCCAGATACGCAGTATTTT
>TRBV11-2|many|TRBD2|TRBJ2-3
CASSSSGLASDTQYF
TGTGCCAGCAGCTCCTCGGGACTAGCATCCGATACGCAGTATTTT
>TRBV30|many|-|TRBJ2-1
CAWSVGVAEYNEQFF
TGTGCCTGGAGTGTAGGGGTAGCGGAGTACAATGAGCAGTTCTTC
>TRBV5-6|many|TRBD1|TRBJ1-1
CASSGGDRANTEAFF
TGTGCCAGCAGCGGGGGAGACAGGGCGAACACTGAAGCTTTCTTT
>TRBV19|many|-|TRBJ2-2
CASSKPLDTGNTGELFF
TGTGCCAGTAGTAAGCCCCTCGATACGGGGAACACCGGGGAGCTGTTTTTT
>TRBV20-1|many|-|TRBJ1-1
CSANRAEAFF
TGCAGTGCCAATAGAGCTGAAGCTTTCTTT
>TRBV10-3|many|-|TRBJ2-1
CATSHLSDEQFF
TGTGCCACCAGCCACTTGAGCGATGAGCAGTTCTTC
>TRBV6-1|many|TRBD1|TRBJ2-1
CASSVLSGTDTYNEQFF
TGTGCCAGCAGTGTCCTCTCCGGGACAGACACCTACAATGAGCAGTTCTTC
>TRBV9|many|-|TRBJ2-1
CASSVDPAGLNEQFF
TGTGCCAGCAGCGTAGACCCCGCGGGGCTAAATGAGCAGTTCTTC
>TRBV7-6|few|TRBD1|TRBJ1-2
CASSLDHRGYYGYTF
TGTGCCAGCAGCTTAGATCACAGGGGATACTATGGCTACACCTTC
>TRBV4-3|many|TRBD2|TRBJ2-3
CASSQDRTSSGTDTQYF
TGCGCCAGCAGCCAAGATCGGACTAGCTCGGGCACAGATACGCAGTATTTT
>TRBV29-1|few|TRBD1|TRBJ1-1
CSVPTGIMNTEAFF
TGCAGCGTCCCGACAGGGATCATGAACACTGAAGCTTTCTTT